These 30 T cell receptor beta chains came from one sample sequenced in a study of blood T cell repertoires in COVID-19. TCRdb keeps only in-frame clones here, not all; method: immunoSEQ multiplex PCR. This table holds about 300,000 clones, around 89% found once. Sequenced sample: PBMCs or T cells enriched from blood (not recorded which). The receptors were gathered from a woman younger than 30 with acute COVID-19.

This clone appeared a few times. The rearrangement uses TRBV6-2 or TRBV6-3 and TRBJ1-2; D might be TRBD1 (6 bases). The CDR3 spans 13 residues. Between the trimmed V and J ends, which lost 0 bases and 6 bases, there was a span of 8 bases. Germline CDR1 is MNHEY and CDR2 is SVGEGT. This CDR3 reads CASSYSAGDGYTF. The CDR3 nucleotides read TGTGCCAGCAGTTACTCGGCAGGGGATGGCTACACCTTC.

This chain's CDR3 is CASSEPTSGSTDTQYF. The CDR3, as DNA: TGCGCCAGCAGTGAGCCGACTAGCGGGAGCACAGATACGCAGTATTTT. V and J are TRBV10-1 and TRBJ2-3, with TRBD2 matching over 10 bases. The CDR3 loop spans 16 amino acids. The germline V gene has CDR1 WNHNN and CDR2 SYGVQD (reference sequence). The J segment lost 0 bases and the V segment lost 2 bases, leaving 2 bases of the junction unmatched.

A single count supports this clone. The chain joins TRBV21-1 to TRBJ1-1; whether TRBD1, the table's D call, matches the DNA was not checked. TRBV21-1 is assigned pseudogene status. The CDR3 is 16 amino acids. CDR3 residues: CASNRTDRGRDTEAFF. The DNA for the CDR3 is TGTGCCAGCAACCGGACCGACAGGGGGCGAGACACTGAAGCTTTCTTT.

The genes are TRBV13 and TRBJ2-1; D unclear. The V end lost 5 bases, the J end lost 0 bases, and 14 bases lay between the germline ends. Per germline, CDR1 PRHDT and CDR2 FYEKMQ (reference sequence). The CDR3 contains 16 residues. CDR3 DNA sequence: TGTGCCAGCAGCGGCCGACTGGAAAGCTCCTACAATGAGCAGTTCTTC. It codes for CASSGRLESSYNEQFF. Filled out from reference TRBV13 and TRBJ2-1, the complete variable domain reads AAGVIQSPRHLIKEKRETATLKCYPIPRHDTVYWYQQGPGQDPQFLISFYEKMQSDKGSIPDRFSAQQFSDYHSELNMSSLELGDSALYFCASSGRLESSYNEQFFGPGTRLTVL.

On this clone itself: The same CDR3 can be traced to other DNA sequences in this sample. The chain joins TRBV19 to TRBJ1-6; no definite D call. Germline V gene sequence: CDR1 LNHDA, CDR2 SQIVND (reference sequence). This CDR3 spans 14 amino acids. The V end was cut by 5 bases, the J end by 0 bases, with 5 bases between. The CDR3 nucleotides read TGTGCCAGTAGTCCCGGCTCCTATAATTCACCCCTCCACTTT. It is translated as CASSPGSYNSPLHF.

This chain connects TRBV24-1 to TRBJ1-1; D is unclear. The CDR3 totals 12 residues. Germline V CDR1 and CDR2: KGHDR, SFDVKD. The V end was cut by 4 bases, the J end by 11 bases, with 13 bases between. Written as DNA, the CDR3 is TGTGCCACCAGTGACGTCGACTCGAGGGCTTTCTTT. Encoded protein: CATSDVDSRAFF.

The CDR3 protein is CASRAGQGIDYEQYF. The CDR3 DNA sequence: TGTGCCAGCAGAGCGGGACAGGGGATTGACTACGAGCAGTACTTC. This chain joins TRBV6-5 and TRBJ2-7; 10 positions match TRBD1. The V and J ends lost 6 bases and 3 bases, in that order; junction bases with no gene match: 8. The CDR3 contains 15 residues. CDR1 is MNHEY, CDR2 SVGAGI, per germline.

The genes are TRBV7-6 and TRBJ2-1; 10 positions agree with TRBD1. The V gene end was trimmed by 3 bases and the J gene end by 7 bases; junction bases not matched to a gene: 6. The CDR3 is 15 amino acids. In germline, CDR1 is SGHVS, CDR2 FNYEAQ. The CDR3 DNA sequence: TGTGCCAGCAGCTTTGGCCCGGGACAGGGGAATGAGCAGTTCTTC. This gives the protein CASSFGPGQGNEQFF.

The chain is built from TRBV6-5 and TRBJ2-3; a weak D match, TRBD2 (7 bases). The ends were cut back, 7 bases at V and 4 bases at J, with 15 bases in the middle. CDR3 length: 14 residues. Per the germline V gene, CDR1 is MNHEY and CDR2 is SVGAGI. The CDR3 region is CASTRGARADTQYF. In DNA, the CDR3 is TGTGCCAGCACTCGGGGGGCGCGCGCAGATACGCAGTATTTT.

This chain links TRBV7-9 with TRBJ1-1, with 8 nucleotides matching TRBD1. V dropped 1 base and J dropped 1; count of bases not matched to a gene: 2. The CDR3 extends over 15 amino acids. Germline-derived CDR1 and CDR2 are SEHNR and FQNEAQ (reference sequence). The CDR3: CASSLGDRWNTEAFF. The CDR3 DNA reads TGTGCCAGCAGCTTAGGGGACAGGTGGAACACTGAAGCTTTCTTT.

The gene calls are TRBV9 and TRBJ2-7; the match to TRBD2 covers 8 bases. This CDR3 spans 14 amino acids. Germline trimming cut 2 bases from V and 5 bases from J; bases unmatched to any gene: 6. CDR1 is SGDLS and CDR2 is YYNGEE in the germline V gene. The CDR3 DNA sequence: TGTGCCAGCAGCGTCAGCGGGAGTGTCGACGAGCAGTACTTC. Residues: CASSVSGSVDEQYF.

The chain is built from TRBV7-2 and TRBJ1-2; D remains ambiguous. Germline loops: CDR1 SGHTA, CDR2 FQGNSA. Trimming removed 5 bases from V and 1 base from J, with 14 bases in between. The CDR3 sequence is 15 residues long. CDR3 sequence (DNA): TGTGCCAGCAGCCCTCGCGCGGTGAATAACTATGGCTACACCTTC. Its protein is CASSPRAVNNYGYTF.

The gene calls are TRBV19 and TRBJ1-4, with 9 nucleotides matching TRBD1. Germline CDR1 is LNHDA and CDR2 is SQIVND (reference sequence). The CDR3 contains 17 residues. Trimming took 1 base from V and 6 from J; bases not matched to a gene: 9. The CDR3 region is CASSIGVRDRVDEKLFF. CDR3 DNA sequence: TGTGCCAGTAGTATAGGGGTTCGGGACAGGGTGGATGAAAAACTGTTTTTT.

This clone was counted only a few times. This rearrangement joins TRBV7-9 to TRBJ2-2, with D perhaps matching TRBD2 (6 bases). The ends were cut back, 2 bases at V and 7 bases at J, with 14 bases in the middle. Germline V CDR1 and CDR2: SEHNR, FQNEAQ (reference sequence). The CDR3 spans 15 residues. For the CDR3, the DNA is TGTGCCAGCAGCTTACTCGCGGGGACGGTCGGGGAGCTGTTTTTT. This translates into CASSLLAGTVGELFF.

V usage is TRBV5-1 and J usage is TRBJ1-5; D possibly corresponds to TRBD1 (6 bases). V was clipped by 1 base and J by 5 bases, with 10 bases between them. The CDR3 runs to 14 residues. The germline CDR1 and CDR2 sequences are SGHRS and YFSETQ. CDR3: CASSLLQGHQPQHF. CDR3 sequence (DNA): TGCGCCAGCAGCTTGTTACAGGGTCATCAGCCCCAGCATTTT.

DNA for the CDR3: TGTGCCAGCTCACGGCGGGAGGGTGGAGAAAAACTGTTTTTT. Protein sequence: CASSRREGGEKLFF. The chain has TRBV18 and TRBJ1-4; D gene unclear. Germline CDR1 reads KGHSH; CDR2 reads LQKENI. This CDR3 is built from 14 residues. The germline V and J ends were trimmed by 4 bases and 8 bases, with 14 bases remaining between them. The entire variable domain, with the rest obtained from reference TRBV18 and TRBJ1-4, is as follows: NAGVMQNPRHLVRRRGQEARLRCSPMKGHSHVYWYRQLPEEGLKFMVYLQKENIIDESGMPKERFSAEFPKEGPSILRIQQVVRGDSAAYFCASSRREGGEKLFFGSGTQLSVL.

This chain uses TRBV5-1 with TRBJ2-1; no clear D gene. CDR1 and CDR2 from the germline V gene are SGHRS and YFSETQ. CDR3 length equals 12 residues. Trimming removed 0 bases from V and 8 bases from J, with 6 bases in between. This CDR3 is CASSLDSYEQFF. The CDR3 nucleotides are TGCGCCAGCAGCTTGGACAGCTATGAGCAGTTCTTC.

The CDR3 sequence: CASSSRLAAFYEQYF. The CDR3 DNA sequence: TGTGCCAGCAGCTCTCGACTAGCGGCTTTCTACGAGCAGTACTTC. The V and J genes are TRBV27 and TRBJ2-7; TRBD2 aligns across 9 bases. The CDR3 extends over 15 amino acids. Looked up from germline, CDR1 is MNHEY and CDR2 is SMNVEV (reference sequence). The trim removed 6 bases at V and 3 bases at J, leaving 9 bases unmatched.

This clone was recorded once. V gene TRBV28 combines with J gene TRBJ1-2; 8 bases line up with TRBD1. CDR1 is MDHEN, CDR2 SYDVKM, per germline. J was trimmed by 8 bases and V by 4 bases; bases with no gene match: 9. This CDR3 contains 14 residues. CDR3 region: CASSSGQALGGYTF. The CDR3 DNA sequence: TGTGCCAGCAGTTCGGGACAGGCTCTGGGGGGCTACACCTTC.

This chain uses TRBV28 with TRBJ1-4; maybe TRBD1 (5 bases). The CDR3 extends over 18 amino acids. Germline values: CDR1 MDHEN, CDR2 SYDVKM. The germline V and J ends were trimmed by 5 bases and 1 base, with 20 bases remaining between them. The CDR3 here is CASSPSTGRGGTNEKLFF. DNA for the CDR3: TGTGCCAGCAGTCCTTCTACGGGAAGGGGAGGAACTAATGAAAAACTGTTTTTT.

The chain recombines TRBV30 with TRBJ1-5; D might be TRBD1 (5 bases). Looked up from germline, CDR1 is GTSNPN and CDR2 is SVGIG (reference sequence). CDR3 length: 13 amino acids. Trimming removed 4 bases at V and 4 bases at J, with 11 bases between. CDR3 in amino acids: CAWNRGPNQPQHF. CDR3 DNA sequence: TGTGCCTGGAATAGGGGCCCGAATCAGCCCCAGCATTTT.

The chain couples TRBV29-1 to TRBJ1-1; the D gene is possibly TRBD1 (5 bases). Per the germline V gene, CDR1 is SQVTM and CDR2 is ANQGSEA. V lost 5 bases to trimming and J lost 5 bases, with 21 bases between them. The CDR3 is 15 amino acids. This CDR3 reads CSVTPGTPSVTEAFF. The CDR3 DNA sequence: TGCAGCGTTACGCCCGGGACTCCTTCAGTAACTGAAGCTTTCTTT.

V gene TRBV10-3 combines with J gene TRBJ1-6; D might be TRBD1 (6 bases). The CDR3 sequence is 17 residues long. Germline V lookup: CDR1 ENHRY, CDR2 SYGVKD. Trimming took off 4 bases at V and 0 bases at J, with 13 bases between the two ends. This chain's CDR3 is CAISGDNRHSYNSPLHF. The CDR3 DNA follows: TGTGCCATCAGTGGGGACAATAGGCACTCCTATAATTCACCCCTCCACTTT.

The genes are TRBV12-5 and TRBJ1-5; no clear D. Germline CDR1 reads LGHNT; CDR2 reads FRNRAP. The V end lost 0 bases, the J end lost 0 bases, and 27 bases lay between the germline ends. The CDR3 loop spans 22 amino acids. The CDR3 DNA sequence: TGTGCTAGTGGTTTGGTAGGTCCAAGCGGGAAACCGCCAGCCTTTAGCAATCAGCCCCAGCATTTT. Its protein is CASGLVGPSGKPPAFSNQPQHF.

The chain carries TRBV7-2 and TRBJ1-5; 9 bases fit TRBD1. Trimming cost V 5 bases and J 7 bases; bases outside gene matches: 6. The CDR3 is 14 residues long. CDR1 and CDR2 (germline): SGHTA, FQGNSA. The CDR3 DNA follows: TGTGCCAGCAGCCCCCGACAGGGGGACCAGCCCCAGCATTTT. Translation gives CASSPRQGDQPQHF.

The gene calls are TRBV7-2 and TRBJ1-2; the D gene is possibly TRBD1 (6 bases). This CDR3 region has 13 residues. Germline loops: CDR1 SGHTA, CDR2 FQGNSA. V lost 1 base and J lost 8, with 11 bases in between. The CDR3 sequence is CASSLDRDGGYTF. The DNA of the CDR3 is TGTGCCAGCAGCTTAGACAGGGACGGCGGCTACACCTTC.

The chain uses TRBV27 and TRBJ2-5; TRBD2 aligns across 7 bases. The CDR3 covers 19 residues. Germline assignment: CDR1 MNHEY and CDR2 SMNVEV (reference sequence). The trim removed 3 bases at V and 5 bases at J, leaving 21 bases unmatched. For the CDR3, the DNA is TGTGCCAGCAGTTTTGTCTCGGGGGGAGGGGACTACCTGAGGGAGACCCAGTACTTC. It codes for CASSFVSGGGDYLRETQYF.

The J gene is TRBJ2-7, the V gene TRBV27, with 8 bases matching TRBD2. V gave up 5 bases and J gave up 3 bases; unmatched junction bases: 6. Germline assignment: CDR1 MNHEY and CDR2 SMNVEV (reference sequence). The CDR3 loop spans 14 amino acids. The CDR3 DNA sequence: TGTGCCAGCAGTCCAGCGGGAGTTAACTACGAGCAGTACTTC. Translating gives CASSPAGVNYEQYF.

Regarding this clone: Within the sample, other DNA sequences also encode this same CDR3. This rearrangement joins TRBV9 to TRBJ1-2; TRBD1 agrees at 9 bases. V was pared by 2 bases and J by 2 bases, with 1 base of the junction left unmatched. CDR3 size: 14 residues. From germline, CDR1 is SGDLS and CDR2 YYNGEE. CDR3 region: CASSVGTGNYGYTF. The CDR3 DNA reads as TGTGCCAGCAGCGTGGGGACAGGGAACTATGGCTACACCTTC.

The chain employs TRBV29-1 and TRBJ1-2, with 9 nucleotides matching TRBD1. The germline CDR1 and CDR2 sequences are SQVTM and ANQGSEA. This CDR3 is built from 15 residues. With V trimmed by 0 bases and J by 4 bases, 6 bases remained unmatched. The CDR3 sequence: CSVEDPRTGVYGYTF. CDR3 nucleotide sequence: TGCAGCGTTGAAGATCCCAGGACAGGGGTCTATGGCTACACCTTC.